These 10 T cell receptor beta chains share one sample of origin, sequenced in a study of T-cell reconstitution after alpha-beta-depleted transplantation in children. Unique molecular identifiers were incorporated during preparation of the TCRbeta library. MiXCR, run by TCRdb on the PCR reads, gives a single entry per CDR3 protein. The sample has under 250,000 distinct CDR3 sequences, under 20% seen once. This material consisted of PBMCs, mostly from graft donor cells, taken 360 days after TCRalphabeta/CD19-depleted stem cell transplant. All receptors come from a male patient between 2 and 15 years old who had a stem cell transplant for acute lymphoblastic leukemia, so the T cells may come from the graft donor.

V gene TRBV20-1 combines with J gene TRBJ2-1, with D perhaps TRBD2 (6 bases). The CDR3 has 14 amino acids. The V end lost 5 bases, the J end lost 2 bases, and 13 bases lay between the germline ends. Germline V gene sequence: CDR1 DFQATT, CDR2 SNEGSKA (reference sequence). The CDR3 nucleotides read TGCAGTGCTGGAGCGGGCCATCCCTACAATGAGCAGTTCTTC. It codes for CSAGAGHPYNEQFF.

This clonotype was observed a few times. J is TRBJ2-3 and V is TRBV5-6; 10 bases align to TRBD1. Germline values: CDR1 SGHDT, CDR2 YYEEEE. J gave up 6 bases and V 0 bases, and 7 bases lay outside the gene matches. The CDR3 runs to 16 residues. This CDR3 reads CASSLAPGQGRDTQYF. The CDR3 DNA reads as TGTGCCAGCAGCTTGGCTCCGGGACAGGGGAGGGATACGCAGTATTTT.

This clonotype was counted between two and nine times. This chain links TRBV11-2 with TRBJ2-3; 8 bases are shared with TRBD2. Germline assignment: CDR1 SGHAT and CDR2 FQNNGV. This CDR3 has 14 residues. Trimming at V came to 5 bases and at J to 6 bases, leaving 7 bases not matched to a gene. CDR3 in amino acids: CASSPSGGMDTQYF. As DNA, the CDR3 is TGTGCCAGCAGCCCCAGCGGGGGAATGGATACGCAGTATTTT. The complete variable domain, with remaining parts taken from reference TRBV11-2 and TRBJ2-3, reads EAGVAQSPRYKIIEKRQSVAFWCNPISGHATLYWYQQILGQGPKLLIQFQNNGVVDDSQLPKDRFSAERLKGVDSTLKIQPAKLEDSAVYLCASSPSGGMDTQYFGPGTRLTVL.

The J gene is TRBJ2-3, the V gene TRBV15; 7 bases map to TRBD2. Trimming at V came to 4 bases and at J to 1 base, leaving 5 bases not matched to a gene. Germline V gene data show CDR1 as LNHNV and CDR2 as YYDKDF (reference sequence). The CDR3 runs 15 residues. The CDR3 reads CATSNGLGGTDTQYF. The CDR3 region has the DNA TGTGCCACCAGCAACGGACTAGGCGGCACAGATACGCAGTATTTT.

This clonotype was recorded many times. The chain uses TRBV12-3 or TRBV12-4 and TRBJ2-7, with 8 bases aligning to TRBD1. The CDR3 is 15 residues long. Losses at the gene ends were 6 bases for V and 2 bases for J; bases not matched to a gene: 9. CDR3 DNA sequence: TGTGCCAGCAGCCCTAATGACAGGGGTCCCTACGAGCAGTACTTC. Its protein is CASSPNDRGPYEQYF.

The V gene is TRBV27, the J gene TRBJ2-2; D not certain. V shed 0 bases and J shed 6 bases, with 14 bases lying between them. CDR3 length equals 16 residues. The germline V gene encodes CDR1 MNHEY and CDR2 SMNVEV (reference sequence). CDR3 sequence: CASSLSLTLGAGELFF. The CDR3 DNA follows: TGTGCCAGCAGTTTATCCCTGACCCTTGGGGCCGGGGAGCTGTTTTTT.

This clonotype has only a few counts. The chain couples TRBV12-3 or TRBV12-4 to TRBJ1-1; the D is unclear. V was clipped by 6 bases and J by 5 bases, with 10 bases between them. The CDR3 length is 12 residues. This CDR3 is CASSLTRTEAFF. The CDR3 nucleotides are TGTGCCAGCAGCCTAACTCGGACTGAAGCTTTCTTT.

The chain employs TRBV10-3 and TRBJ1-5; TRBD1 aligns across 9 bases. Germline trimming cut 11 bases from V and 4 bases from J; bases unmatched to any gene: 6. CDR3 length: 13 amino acids. The germline V gene has CDR1 ENHRY and CDR2 SYGVKD. CDR3 DNA sequence: TGTGCCTCGGGACAGGGAACAAATCAGCCCCAGCATTTT. Encoded protein: CASGQGTNQPQHF.

The chain employs TRBV6-2 or TRBV6-3 and TRBJ2-6; D unresolved. Trimming stripped 3 bases from V and 6 bases from J, with 12 bases between. CDR1 MNHEY and CDR2 SVGEGT come from the germline V gene. CDR3 length: 15 amino acids. CDR3 nucleotides: TGTGCCAGCAGTTATGGACGGATGAAGGCCAACGTCCTGACTTTC. Its translation: CASSYGRMKANVLTF.

The J gene is TRBJ1-2, the V gene TRBV12-3 or TRBV12-4; perhaps TRBD1 as D (5 bases). The length of the CDR3 is 12 residues. The V gene lost 11 bases and the J gene lost 8 bases, with 18 bases spanning the gap. CDR3 DNA sequence: TGTGCCTCCACCCTTGGGGCTAGGGGCTACACCTTC. Residues: CASTLGARGYTF.